This T cell receptor (beta chain) was recorded in a study of cytomegalovirus exposure and HLA in healthy donors. The donors were members of the validation cohort comprising over a hundred subjects, separate from the roughly 690-subject first cohort. CDR3 length: 15 amino acids. CDR1 and CDR2 from the germline V gene are MNHNS and SASEGT. The J segment lost 8 bases and the V segment lost 3 bases, leaving 10 bases of the junction unmatched. Study-wide results and limits: The study designated roughly 150 TCR beta chains cytomegalovirus-associated. It was confirmed in vitro that a few of the CMV-associated chains were specific for CMV antigens. Both high specificity and high sensitivity reportedly marked the classifier's diagnosis of cytomegalovirus status.

The protocol was immunoSEQ multiplex PCR, while the TCRdb copy is restricted to in-frame clones and leaves out a portion. This sample has 300,000 to 400,000 clones, with approximately 91% found just once. About this clone itself: Its antigen is unknown.

Sequencing input: PBMCs. The V and J genes are TRBV6-1 and TRBJ2-1, with 7 bases identical to TRBD1. The sequence was collected from a man between 25 and 39 years old in good health and CMV-seronegative. The CDR3 loop reads CASSEAEGAAHEQFF. The CDR3 DNA follows: TGTGCCAGCAGTGAGGCCGAGGGGGCAGCGCATGAGCAGTTCTTC.